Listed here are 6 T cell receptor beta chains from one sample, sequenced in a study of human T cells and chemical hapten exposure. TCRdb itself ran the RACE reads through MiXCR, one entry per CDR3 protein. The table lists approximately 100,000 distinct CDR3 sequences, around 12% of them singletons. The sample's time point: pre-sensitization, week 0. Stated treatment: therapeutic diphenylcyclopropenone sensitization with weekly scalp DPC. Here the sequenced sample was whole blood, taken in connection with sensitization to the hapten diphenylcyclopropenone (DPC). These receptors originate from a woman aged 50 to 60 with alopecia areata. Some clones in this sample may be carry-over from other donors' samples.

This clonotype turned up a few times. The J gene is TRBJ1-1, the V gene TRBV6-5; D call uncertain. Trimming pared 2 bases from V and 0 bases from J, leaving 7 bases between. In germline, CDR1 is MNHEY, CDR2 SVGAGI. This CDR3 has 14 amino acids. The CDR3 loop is CASSYRVMNTEAFF. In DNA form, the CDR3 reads TGTGCCAGCAGTTACAGGGTTATGAACACTGAAGCTTTCTTT.

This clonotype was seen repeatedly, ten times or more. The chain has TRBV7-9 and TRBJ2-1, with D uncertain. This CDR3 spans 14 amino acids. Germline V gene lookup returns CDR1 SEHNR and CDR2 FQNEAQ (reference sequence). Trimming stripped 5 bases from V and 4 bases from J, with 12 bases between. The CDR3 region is CASSLWTGYNEQFF. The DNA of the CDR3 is TGTGCCAGCAGCCTATGGACCGGGTACAATGAGCAGTTCTTC.

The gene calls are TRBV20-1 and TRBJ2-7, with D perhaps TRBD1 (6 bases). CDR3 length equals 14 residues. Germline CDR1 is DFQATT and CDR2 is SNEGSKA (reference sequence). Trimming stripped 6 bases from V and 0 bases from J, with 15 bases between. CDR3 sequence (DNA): TGCAGTGCCCACGGGACAACCAGCTCCTACGAGCAGTACTTC. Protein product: CSAHGTTSSYEQYF.

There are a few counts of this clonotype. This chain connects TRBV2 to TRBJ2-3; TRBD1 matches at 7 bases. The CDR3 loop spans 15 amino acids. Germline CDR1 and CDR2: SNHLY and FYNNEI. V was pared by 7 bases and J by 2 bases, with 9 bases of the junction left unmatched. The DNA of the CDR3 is TGTGCCAGCACCCTCTTGGGACAGTTCACAGATACGCAGTATTTT. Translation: CASTLLGQFTDTQYF.

The CDR3 loop reads CSSVGTTDTQYF. In DNA, the CDR3 is TGCAGCTCTGTGGGGACCACAGATACGCAGTATTTT. The chain carries TRBV29-1 and TRBJ2-3; D might be TRBD1 or TRBD2, each matching 5 bases. Germline V gene data show CDR1 as SQVTM and CDR2 as ANQGSEA. This CDR3 is 12 amino acids long. V shed 8 bases and J shed 2 bases, with 11 bases lying between them.

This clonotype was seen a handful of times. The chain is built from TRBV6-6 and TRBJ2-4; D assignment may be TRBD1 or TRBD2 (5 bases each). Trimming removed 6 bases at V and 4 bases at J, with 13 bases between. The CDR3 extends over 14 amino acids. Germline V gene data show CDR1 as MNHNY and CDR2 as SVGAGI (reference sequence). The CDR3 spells CASRGRDGKNIQYF. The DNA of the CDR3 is TGTGCCAGCAGGGGACGGGACGGGAAAAACATTCAGTACTTC.